Below, 4 T cell receptor beta chains from the same sample are listed, as sequenced in a study of identifying expanded T cells in peripheral blood. Assay used: immunoSEQ multiplex PCR; TCRdb lists only in-frame clones, some missing. Found here are about 120,000 clones, roughly 82% of them singletons; the top ten hold 3.3%. Sequencing was performed on blood. The source of these receptors is a person between 18 and 75 years old in good health.

This clone was recorded only once. The chain uses TRBV9 and TRBJ1-6; no clear D gene. Germline CDR1 is SGDLS and CDR2 is YYNGEE. With 3 bases removed from V and 13 bases from J, the gap between germline ends came to 26 bases. There are 17 residues in the CDR3. The CDR3 nucleotides are TGTGCCAGCAGCGAAAGTATTGCGGGAGGCGGAAGGTCCCCCCTCCACTTT. Translating gives CASSESIAGGGRSPLHF.

The rearrangement uses TRBV30 and TRBJ1-2, with D unresolved. The V end lost 0 bases, the J end lost 6 bases, and 11 bases lay between the germline ends. Germline V gives CDR1 GTSNPN, CDR2 SVGIG (reference sequence). The CDR3 runs 13 residues. CDR3: CAWSVYERDGYTF. The DNA for the CDR3 is TGTGCCTGGAGTGTTTACGAGCGAGATGGCTACACCTTC.

This clone came up a few times. V usage is TRBV6-1 and J usage is TRBJ1-5; no firm D call. Germline-derived CDR1 and CDR2 are MNHNS and SASEGT. The V gene lost 2 bases and the J gene lost 6 bases, with 5 bases spanning the gap. CDR3 length: 12 amino acids. CDR3 region: CASSEITQPQHF. CDR3 sequence (DNA): TGTGCCAGCAGTGAAATAACTCAGCCCCAGCATTTT.

CDR3 in amino acids: CASSQPDGTSTDTQYF. In nucleotides, the CDR3 is TGTGCCAGCAGCCAACCGGACGGAACTAGCACAGATACGCAGTATTTT. V usage is TRBV16 and J usage is TRBJ2-3; D remains unclear. V dropped 2 bases and J dropped 0 bases, with 12 bases sitting between them. This CDR3 spans 16 amino acids. Germline V gene sequence: CDR1 KGHSY, CDR2 FQNENV.